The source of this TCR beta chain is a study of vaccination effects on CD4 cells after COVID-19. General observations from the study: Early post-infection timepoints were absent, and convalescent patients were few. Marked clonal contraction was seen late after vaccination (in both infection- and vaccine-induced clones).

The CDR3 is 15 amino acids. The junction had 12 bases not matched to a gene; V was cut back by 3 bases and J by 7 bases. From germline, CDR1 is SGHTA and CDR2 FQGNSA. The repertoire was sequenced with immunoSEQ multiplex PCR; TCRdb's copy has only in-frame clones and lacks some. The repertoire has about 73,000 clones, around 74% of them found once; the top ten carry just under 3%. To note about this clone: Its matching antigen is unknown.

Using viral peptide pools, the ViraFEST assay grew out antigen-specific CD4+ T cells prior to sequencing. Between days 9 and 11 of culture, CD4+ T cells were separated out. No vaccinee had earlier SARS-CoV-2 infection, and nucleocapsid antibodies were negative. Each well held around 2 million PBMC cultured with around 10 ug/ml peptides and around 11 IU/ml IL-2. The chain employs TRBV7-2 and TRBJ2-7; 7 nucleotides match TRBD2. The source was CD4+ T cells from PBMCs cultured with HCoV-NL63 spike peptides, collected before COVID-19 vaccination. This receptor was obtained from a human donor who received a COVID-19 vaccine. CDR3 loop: CASSLSWAGGFEQYV. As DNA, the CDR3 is TGTGCCAGCAGCTTGAGTTGGGCCGGGGGGTTTGAGCAGTACGTC.